This T cell receptor beta chain was found in a study of long-term antiretroviral therapy in people with HIV. Study-level results: ART adherence was not documented, and neither viral resistance nor therapy changes had any data. Pre-ART expanded clones dominated the repertoire at every time point.

Version v3.0 of the immunoSEQ assay ran at survey level. TCRdb keeps only in-frame clones here, not all; method: immunoSEQ multiplex PCR. The sample has 35,000 or so clones, about 88% seen once. The count of this clone is one. Its antigen is as yet unknown. The CDR3 has 14 residues. Germline CDR1 and CDR2: SEHNR and FQNEAQ (reference sequence). Trimming left V 4 bases short and J 1 base short, with 10 bases between. The TCR sequence derives from a woman in her 30s with HIV. Material: unsorted PBMCs, obtained just under 2.9 years before starting antiretroviral therapy. This chain connects TRBV7-9 to TRBJ1-1; D is uncertain. CDR3 coding DNA: TGTGCCAGCAGCTCTTATGGAGGGAACACTGAAGCTTTCTTT. This encodes CASSSYGGNTEAFF.